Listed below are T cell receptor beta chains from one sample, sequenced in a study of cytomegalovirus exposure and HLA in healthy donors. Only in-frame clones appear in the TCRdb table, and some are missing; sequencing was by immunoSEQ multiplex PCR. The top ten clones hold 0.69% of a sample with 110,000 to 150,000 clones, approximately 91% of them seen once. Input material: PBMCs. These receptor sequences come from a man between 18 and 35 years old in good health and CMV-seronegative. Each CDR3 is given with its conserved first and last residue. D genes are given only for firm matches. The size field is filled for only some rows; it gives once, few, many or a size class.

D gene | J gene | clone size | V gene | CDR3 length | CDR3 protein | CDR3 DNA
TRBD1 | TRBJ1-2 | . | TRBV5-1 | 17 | CASSFLPHRGIDYGYTF | TGCGCCAGCAGCTTTCTTCCCCACAGGGGAATAGACTATGGCTACACCTTC
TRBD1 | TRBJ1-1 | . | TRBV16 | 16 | CASSQADWTGSTEAFF | TGTGCCAGCAGCCAAGCTGACTGGACAGGGTCCACTGAAGCTTTCTTT
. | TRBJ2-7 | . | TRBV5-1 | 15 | CASSHDSPSSYEQYF | TGCGCCAGCAGCCACGACAGTCCCAGCTCCTACGAGCAGTACTTC
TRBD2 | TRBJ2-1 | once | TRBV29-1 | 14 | CSGDPAGGSNEQFF | TGCAGCGGTGACCCAGCGGGAGGGTCCAATGAGCAGTTCTTC
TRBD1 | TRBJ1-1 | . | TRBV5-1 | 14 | CASSWTGANTEAFF | TGCGCCAGCAGCTGGACAGGGGCGAACACTGAAGCTTTCTTT
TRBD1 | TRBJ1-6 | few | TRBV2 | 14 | CASREQGAHSPLHF | TGTGCCAGCAGAGAGCAGGGGGCGCATTCACCCCTCCACTTT
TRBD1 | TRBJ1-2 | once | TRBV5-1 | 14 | CASSESGQGYGYTF | TGCGCCAGCAGCGAATCGGGACAGGGATATGGCTACACCTTC
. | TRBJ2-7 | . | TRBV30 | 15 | CAWSALAGRAYEQYF | TGTGCCTGGAGTGCCTTGGCGGGGAGAGCCTACGAGCAGTACTTC
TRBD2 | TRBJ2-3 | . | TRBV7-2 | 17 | CASSLASGRRGADTQYF | TGTGCCAGCAGCTTAGCTAGCGGGAGGAGGGGCGCAGATACGCAGTATTTT
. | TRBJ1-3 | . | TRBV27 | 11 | CATRLGNTIYF | TGTGCCACCCGTCTTGGAAACACCATATATTTT
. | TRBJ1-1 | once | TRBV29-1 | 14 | CSVEGGGVNTEAFF | TGCAGCGTTGAGGGGGGAGGGGTGAACACTGAAGCTTTCTTT
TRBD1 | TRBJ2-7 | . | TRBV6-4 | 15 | CASSLPGQGSGEQYF | TGTGCCAGCAGTTTACCGGGACAGGGGTCAGGCGAGCAGTACTTC
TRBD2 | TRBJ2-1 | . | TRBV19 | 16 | CASSIGSGSGYNEQFF | TGTGCCAGTAGTATAGGGAGCGGGAGTGGCTACAATGAGCAGTTCTTC
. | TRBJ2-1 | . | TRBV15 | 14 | CATSRDQRGREQFF | TGTGCCACCAGCAGAGATCAAAGGGGAAGGGAGCAGTTCTTC
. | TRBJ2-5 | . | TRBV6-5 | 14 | CASSYSQRQETQYF | TGTGCCAGCAGTTATTCGCAGCGCCAAGAGACCCAGTACTTC
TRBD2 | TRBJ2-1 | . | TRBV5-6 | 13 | CASSGGLAGNPFF | TGTGCCAGCAGCGGAGGACTAGCGGGGAACCCGTTCTTC
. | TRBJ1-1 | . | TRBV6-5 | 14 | CASSYSFRETEAFF | TGTGCCAGCAGTTACTCGTTCAGGGAAACTGAAGCTTTCTTT
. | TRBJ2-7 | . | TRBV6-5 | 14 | CASSYSQSGDEQYF | TGTGCCAGCAGTTACTCTCAGTCGGGGGACGAGCAGTACTTC
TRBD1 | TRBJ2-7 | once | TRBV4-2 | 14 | CASSQEQGLYEQYF | TGTGCCAGCAGCCAAGAACAGGGGCTCTACGAGCAGTACTTC
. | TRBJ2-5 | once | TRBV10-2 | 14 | CASSVASQRETQYF | TGCGCCAGCAGTGTGGCGTCCCAGCGGGAGACCCAGTACTTC
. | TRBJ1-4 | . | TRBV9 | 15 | CASSVGDPMEGGLFF | TGTGCCAGCAGCGTAGGAGACCCCATGGAGGGCGGGCTGTTTTTT
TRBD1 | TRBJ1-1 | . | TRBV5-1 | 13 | CASSPRQGTEAFF | TGCGCCAGCAGCCCCCGACAGGGTACTGAAGCTTTCTTT
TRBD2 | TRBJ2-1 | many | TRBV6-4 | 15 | CASSEKAGGYNEQFF | TGTGCCAGCAGTGAAAAAGCGGGAGGGTACAATGAGCAGTTCTTC
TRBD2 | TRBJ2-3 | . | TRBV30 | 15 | CAWSVRAGGSDTQYF | TGTGCCTGGAGTGTACGCGCGGGAGGGTCAGATACGCAGTATTTT
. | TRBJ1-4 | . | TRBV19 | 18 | CASSHSGHNPATNEKLFF | TGTGCCAGTAGCCATTCGGGACACAACCCTGCAACTAATGAAAAACTGTTTTTT
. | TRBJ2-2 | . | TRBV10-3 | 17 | CAISESMRPGNTGELFF | TGTGCCATCAGTGAGTCGATGCGTCCGGGGAACACCGGGGAGCTGTTTTTT
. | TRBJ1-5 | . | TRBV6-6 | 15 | CASRPPGVSNQPQHF | TGTGCCAGCAGGCCTCCAGGGGTGTCAAATCAGCCCCAGCATTTT
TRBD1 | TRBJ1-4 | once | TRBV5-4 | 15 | CASSQWTGGNEKLFF | TGTGCCAGCAGCCAGTGGACAGGAGGAAATGAAAAACTGTTTTTT
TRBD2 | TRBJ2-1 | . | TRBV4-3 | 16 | CASSLGTSGEYNEQFF | TGCGCCAGCAGCCTCGGGACTAGCGGGGAGTACAATGAGCAGTTCTTC
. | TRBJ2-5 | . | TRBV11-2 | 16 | CASSPPPSSDQETQYF | TGTGCCAGCAGCCCCCCACCCTCTAGCGACCAAGAGACCCAGTACTTC
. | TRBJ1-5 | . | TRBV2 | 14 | CASSESAGRQPQHF | TGTGCCAGCAGTGAATCGGCAGGGCGACAGCCCCAGCATTTT
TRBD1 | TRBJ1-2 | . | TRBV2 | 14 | CASTKGQSDYGYTF | TGTGCCAGCACCAAGGGACAGAGCGACTATGGCTACACCTTC
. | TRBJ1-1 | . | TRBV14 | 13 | CASSQQGGTEAFF | TGTGCCAGCAGCCAACAAGGGGGAACTGAAGCTTTCTTT
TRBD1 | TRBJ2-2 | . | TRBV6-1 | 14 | CASETGGDTGELFF | TGTGCCAGCGAGACAGGGGGGGACACCGGGGAGCTGTTTTTT
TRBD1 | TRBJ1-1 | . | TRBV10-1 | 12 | CASSDFGQVAFF | TGCGCCAGCAGTGATTTCGGACAGGTGGCTTTCTTT
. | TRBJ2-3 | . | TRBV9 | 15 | CASSPGTFPTDTQYF | TGTGCCAGCAGCCCGGGGACTTTTCCGACAGATACGCAGTATTTT
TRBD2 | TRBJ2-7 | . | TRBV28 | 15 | CASRGETSGSYEQYF | TGTGCCAGCAGGGGGGAGACTAGCGGCTCCTACGAGCAGTACTTC
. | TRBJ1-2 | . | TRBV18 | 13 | CASSPRTGYGYTF | TGTGCCAGCTCACCACGAACAGGCTATGGCTACACCTTC
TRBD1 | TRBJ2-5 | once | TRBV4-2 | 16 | CASSQDRDRGRETQYF | TGTGCCAGCAGCCAAGATAGGGACAGGGGGAGAGAGACCCAGTACTTC
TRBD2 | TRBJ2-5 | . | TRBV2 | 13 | CASTGREVETQYF | TGTGCCAGCACAGGGCGGGAGGTAGAGACCCAGTACTTC
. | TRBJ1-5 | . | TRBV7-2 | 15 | CASSLWRAGNQPQHF | TGTGCCAGCAGCTTATGGAGGGCTGGGAATCAGCCCCAGCATTTT
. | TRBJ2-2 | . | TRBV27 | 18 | CASSLLPPAEPNTGELFF | TGTGCCAGCAGTTTATTGCCCCCCGCCGAGCCGAACACCGGGGAGCTGTTTTTT
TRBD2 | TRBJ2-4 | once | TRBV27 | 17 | CASSGLAGEGAKNIQYF | TGTGCCAGCAGCGGACTAGCGGGAGAGGGGGCCAAAAACATTCAGTACTTC
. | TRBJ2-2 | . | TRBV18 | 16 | CASSPREQGLTGELFF | TGTGCCAGCTCACCAAGAGAGCAGGGGCTCACCGGGGAGCTGTTTTTT
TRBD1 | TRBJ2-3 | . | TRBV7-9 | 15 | CASSPGTGGPDTQYF | TGTGCCAGCAGCCCCGGGACAGGGGGCCCAGATACGCAGTATTTT
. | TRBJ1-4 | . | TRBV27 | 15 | CASSSVGAGNEKLFF | TGTGCCAGCAGTTCGGTAGGGGCAGGTAATGAAAAACTGTTTTTT
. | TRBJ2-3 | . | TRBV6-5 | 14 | CASSELSRRNTQYF | TGTGCCAGCAGTGAGTTGTCCAGGAGGAATACGCAGTATTTT
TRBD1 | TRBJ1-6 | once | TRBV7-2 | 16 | CASSLDYRGLNSPLHF | TGTGCCAGCAGCTTAGATTACAGGGGGCTGAATTCACCCCTCCACTTT
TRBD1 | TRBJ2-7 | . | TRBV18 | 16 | CASSPSFGTGIHEQYF | TGTGCCAGCTCACCCTCTTTTGGGACAGGGATCCACGAGCAGTACTTC
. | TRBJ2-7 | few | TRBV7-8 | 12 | CASSLVSSEQYF | TGTGCCAGCAGCTTAGTTTCGAGCGAGCAGTACTTC
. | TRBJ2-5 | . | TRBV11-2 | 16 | CASSLAALAGKETQYF | TGTGCCAGCAGCTTAGCGGCACTGGCGGGGAAAGAGACCCAGTACTTC
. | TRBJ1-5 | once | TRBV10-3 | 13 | CAIQTGYNQPQHF | TGTGCCATCCAGACAGGCTACAATCAGCCCCAGCATTTT
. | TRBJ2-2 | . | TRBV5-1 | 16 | CASSLGRTLNTGELFF | TGCGCCAGCAGCTTGGGTAGGACATTAAACACCGGGGAGCTGTTTTTT
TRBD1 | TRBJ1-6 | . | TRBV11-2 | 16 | CASSLGGQGVSSPLHF | TGTGCCAGCAGCTTAGGTGGACAGGGGGTAAGTTCACCCCTCCACTTT
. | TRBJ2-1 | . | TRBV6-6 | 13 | CASTDSPYNEQFF | TGTGCCAGCACCGACAGCCCTTACAATGAGCAGTTCTTC
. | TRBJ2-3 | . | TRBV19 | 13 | CASSTDWGDTQYF | TGTGCCAGTAGTACGGACTGGGGAGATACGCAGTATTTT